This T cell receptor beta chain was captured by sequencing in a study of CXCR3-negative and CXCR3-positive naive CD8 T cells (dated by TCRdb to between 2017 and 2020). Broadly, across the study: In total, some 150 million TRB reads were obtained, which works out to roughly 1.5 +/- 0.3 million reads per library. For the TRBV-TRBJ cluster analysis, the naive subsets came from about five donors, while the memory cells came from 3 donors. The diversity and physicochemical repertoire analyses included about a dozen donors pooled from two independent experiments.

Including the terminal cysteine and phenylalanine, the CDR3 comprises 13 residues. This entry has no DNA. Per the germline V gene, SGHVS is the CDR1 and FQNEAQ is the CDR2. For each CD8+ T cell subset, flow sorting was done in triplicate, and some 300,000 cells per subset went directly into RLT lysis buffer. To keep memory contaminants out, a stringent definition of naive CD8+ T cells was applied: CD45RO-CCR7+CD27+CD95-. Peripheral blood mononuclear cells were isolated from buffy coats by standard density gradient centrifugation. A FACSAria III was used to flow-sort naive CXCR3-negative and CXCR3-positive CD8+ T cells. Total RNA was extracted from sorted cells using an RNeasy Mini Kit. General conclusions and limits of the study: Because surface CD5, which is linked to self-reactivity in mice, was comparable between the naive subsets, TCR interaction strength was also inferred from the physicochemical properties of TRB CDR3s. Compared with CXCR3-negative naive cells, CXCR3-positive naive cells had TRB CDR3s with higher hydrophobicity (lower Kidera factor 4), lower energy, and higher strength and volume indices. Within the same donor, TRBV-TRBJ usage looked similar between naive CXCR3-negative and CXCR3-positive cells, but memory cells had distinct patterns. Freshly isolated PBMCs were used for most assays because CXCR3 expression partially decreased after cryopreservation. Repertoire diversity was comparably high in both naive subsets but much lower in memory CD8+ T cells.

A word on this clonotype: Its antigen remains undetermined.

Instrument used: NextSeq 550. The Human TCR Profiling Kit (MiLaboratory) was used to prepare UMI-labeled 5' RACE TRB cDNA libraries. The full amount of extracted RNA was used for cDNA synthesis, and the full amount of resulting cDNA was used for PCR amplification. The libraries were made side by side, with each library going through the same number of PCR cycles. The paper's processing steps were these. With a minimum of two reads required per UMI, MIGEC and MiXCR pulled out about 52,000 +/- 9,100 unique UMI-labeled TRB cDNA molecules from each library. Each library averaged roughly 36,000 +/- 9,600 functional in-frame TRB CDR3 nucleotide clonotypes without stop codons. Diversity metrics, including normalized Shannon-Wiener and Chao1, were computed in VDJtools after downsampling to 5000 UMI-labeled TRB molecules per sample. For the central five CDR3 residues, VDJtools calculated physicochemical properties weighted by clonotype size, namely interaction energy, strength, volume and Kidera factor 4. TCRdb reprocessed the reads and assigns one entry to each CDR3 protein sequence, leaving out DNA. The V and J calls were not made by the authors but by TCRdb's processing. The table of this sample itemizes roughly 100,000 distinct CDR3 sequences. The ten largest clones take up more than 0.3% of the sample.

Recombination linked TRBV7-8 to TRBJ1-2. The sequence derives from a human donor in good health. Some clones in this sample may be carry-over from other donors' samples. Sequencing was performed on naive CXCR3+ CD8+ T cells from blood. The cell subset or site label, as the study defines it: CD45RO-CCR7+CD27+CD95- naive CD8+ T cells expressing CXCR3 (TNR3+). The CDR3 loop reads CASSRAANYGYTF.